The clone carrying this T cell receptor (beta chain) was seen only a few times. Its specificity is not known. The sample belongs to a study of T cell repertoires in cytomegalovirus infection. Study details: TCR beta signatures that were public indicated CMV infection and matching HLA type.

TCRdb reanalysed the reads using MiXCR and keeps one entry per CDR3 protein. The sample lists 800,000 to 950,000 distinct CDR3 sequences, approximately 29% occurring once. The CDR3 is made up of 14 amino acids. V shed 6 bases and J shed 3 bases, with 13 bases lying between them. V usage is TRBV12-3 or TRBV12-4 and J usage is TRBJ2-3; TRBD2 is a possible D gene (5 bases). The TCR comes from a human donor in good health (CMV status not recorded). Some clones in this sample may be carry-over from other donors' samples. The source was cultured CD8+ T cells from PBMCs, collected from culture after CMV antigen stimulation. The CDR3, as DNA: TGTGCCAGCAGCCAGATGGGAGAGACAGATACGCAGTATTTT. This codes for CASSQMGETDTQYF.